The rows below give T cell receptor beta chains drawn from one sample of a study of shared clonotypes between healthy human individuals. The protocol was immunoSEQ multiplex PCR, while the TCRdb copy is restricted to in-frame clones and leaves out a portion. The table lists 2 million to 2.5 million clones, approximately 95% of them singletons. The sequencing sample was made of naive CD4+ T cells from PBMCs. The receptors come from a man between 18 and 29 years old in good health. Some clones in this sample may be carry-over from other donors' samples. CDR3s include the opening cysteine and the closing phenylalanine or tryptophan. The order of the fields is V gene, CDR3 protein.

TRBV6-1 | CVARYEQFF
TRBV5-1 | CASSLGSNSPLHF
TRBV7-2 | CASSPAGPSYEQYF
TRBV6-1 | CASRASSYNEQFF
TRBV6-5 | CASSYSRDRSGIQYF
TRBV28 | CASSKAGARTDTQYF
TRBV5-1 | CASSFSTGTGGMNTEAFF
TRBV19 | CASSARPAAVGNEQFF
TRBV28 | CASSLLRNQPQHF
TRBV18 | CASSFGLGGYGYTF
TRBV11-2 | CASSLGDRPAGEQFF
TRBV7-2 | CASSLVSWSSGNTIYF
TRBV29-1 | CSVEEAESNGYTF
TRBV29-1 | CSVQPDTDTQYF
TRBV7-3 | CASSPGQGYGYTF
TRBV9 | CASSVLRGGLFF
TRBV27 | CASQRHTGYEQYF
TRBV11-2 | CASSLGRDGPYEQYF
TRBV6-1 | CASSEAPGLAGGTNEQFF
TRBV4-2 | CASSQEPYYRGSSYEQYF
TRBV9 | CASSVGESAGSSNQPQHF
TRBV19 | CASSMGGGTEAFF
TRBV6-6 | CASSYSSGSADTQYF
TRBV15 | CATSRKELAGEETQYF
TRBV7-2 | CASSLVLSYEQYF
TRBV5-5 | CASSPGSSGTHREQFF
TRBV7-2 | CASSLGAGYTF
TRBV18 | CASSLNLRTNTEAFF
TRBV5-4 | CASSLGAATQGQPQHF
TRBV29-1 | CSVPKPGSYEQYF
TRBV18 | CASSPGFRNQPQHF
TRBV30 | CAWQQEDQPQHF
TRBV6-5 | CASSPTGAANQPQHF
TRBV4-1 | CASSQGVFNEKLFF
TRBV9 | CASSVRGLENTEAFF
TRBV7-2 | CASSSTNEQYF
TRBV4-1 | CASSQVALGQGTDTQYF
TRBV6-1 | CASKKGLINTIYF
TRBV5-4 | CASSFYGTRLRLDTEAFF
TRBV19 | CASRRQGAYEQYF
TRBV29-1 | CSAWTGAGELFF
TRBV5-1 | CASSGAVNTEAFF
TRBV18 | CASSERGLRSTDTQYF
TRBV6-6 | CASSYSVSGPGNTIYF
TRBV7-7 | CARSWRGEDTQYF
TRBV5-8 | CASSWEGTSGPAPDEQFF
TRBV7-7 | CASSISGSSYNEQFF
TRBV9 | CASNRASSTDTQYF
TRBV9 | CASSRGPSGNTIYF
TRBV30 | CAWSSKWPGELFF